This TCR beta chain was sequenced in a study of T cells in Graves' hyperthyroidism and ophthalmopathy. These patients, aged 18 to 65, had recently diagnosed hyperthyroidism lasting under 2 months. Uncontrolled infection, other autoimmune disease, pregnancy or lactation barred patients from enrollment. This CDR3 is built from 17 residues. The V segment lost 3 bases and the J segment 3 bases; nucleotides outside the gene matches: 10. CDR1 SGHTA and CDR2 FQGTGA come from the germline V gene. This clonotype was seen many times. Authors of the study amplified TCR beta CDR3 regions from RNA transcripts. Primed by the HTBI set, a first-round RT-PCR was run on the TCR CDR3. From the multiplex PCR reads, TCRdb called clonotypes with MiXCR, one entry per CDR3 protein. Counted here are about 420,000 distinct CDR3 sequences, around 14% occurring once; the ten biggest clones make up 12% to 15%.

This rearrangement joins TRBV7-3 to TRBJ2-3; 9 nucleotides line up with TRBD1. The sequence was collected from a woman aged 18-30 years with Graves' hyperthyroidism. Sequences were obtained from blood. CDR3 region: CASSLVGTGSGTDTQYF. Written as DNA, the CDR3 is TGTGCCAGCAGCTTGGTCGGGACAGGGTCAGGGACAGATACGCAGTATTTT.